One and the same sample provided the 8 T cell receptor beta chains below, sequenced in a study of blood T cell repertoires in COVID-19. Sequencing used immunoSEQ multiplex PCR; TCRdb keeps in-frame clones, though not all of them. The sample includes nearly 70,000 clones, roughly nine tenths of them seen just once. The sample comprised peripheral blood. These receptor sequences come from a man between 40 and 49 years old with COVID-19, enrolled during active disease.

The CDR3 loop is CASSLSGSSYEQYF. Written as DNA, the CDR3 is TGTGCCAGCAGCCTTTCCGGGTCTTCCTACGAGCAGTACTTC. The chain has TRBV3-1 (or the pseudogene TRBV3-2) and TRBJ2-7, with unresolved D. This CDR3 region has 14 residues. Trimming shortened V by 4 bases and J by 1 base, and 11 bases separated the two germline ends. CDR1 is LGHDT, CDR2 YNNKEL, per germline (reference sequence).

This rearrangement joins TRBV5-5 to TRBJ2-3; TRBD2 aligns across 10 bases. Trimming took 1 base from V and 3 from J; bases not matched to a gene: 5. The CDR3 has 16 amino acids. Looked up from germline, CDR1 is SGHKS and CDR2 is YYEKEE (reference sequence). The CDR3 protein is CASSLLQRGGTDTQYF. The CDR3 DNA sequence: TGTGCCAGCAGCTTGCTTCAGCGGGGGGGGACAGATACGCAGTATTTT.

This clone occurred once. This rearrangement joins TRBV30 to TRBJ1-3; D unresolved. Deletions cut 5 bases from V and 4 bases from J, with 12 bases between. CDR1 is GTSNPN and CDR2 is SVGIG in the germline V gene (reference sequence). The CDR3 spans 13 residues. Here the CDR3 reads CAWAVESGNTIYF. DNA for the CDR3: TGTGCCTGGGCAGTCGAGTCGGGAAACACCATATATTTT.

The sample holds one count of this clone. The V gene is TRBV5-1, the J gene TRBJ2-1; D gene ambiguous. Germline CDR1 SGHRS, CDR2 YFSETQ. V lost 0 bases and J 5 bases, leaving 15 bases between the germline ends. The CDR3 extends over 16 amino acids. The DNA for the CDR3 is TGCGCCAGCAGCTTGGGCCCAACCGGAGAGAACAATGAGCAGTTCTTC. Protein sequence: CASSLGPTGENNEQFF.

This rearrangement joins TRBV6-6 to TRBJ2-1, with 8 bases aligning to TRBD1. J lost 9 bases, V lost 5 bases, and 18 bases had no gene match. The CDR3 runs to 17 residues. Germline CDR1 reads MNHNY; CDR2 reads SVGAGI (reference sequence). CDR3: CASSPTQWTGRSGEQFF. CDR3 bases: TGTGCCAGCAGTCCCACACAATGGACAGGGCGGAGTGGTGAGCAGTTCTTC.

The chain is built from TRBV18 and TRBJ1-4; TRBD1 matches at 9 bases. Germline lookup yields CDR1 KGHSH and CDR2 LQKENI. The CDR3 is 16 amino acids. V lost 3 bases and J lost 2; bases outside the gene matches: 4. CDR3 in amino acids: CASSPGQGATNEKLFF. CDR3 nucleotides: TGTGCCAGCTCACCGGGACAGGGTGCGACTAATGAAAAACTGTTTTTT.

This clone showed up just once. The chain's CDR3 is CASSLGTREAFF. DNA of the CDR3: TGTGCCAGCAGCTTGGGGACAAGGGAAGCTTTCTTT. The rearrangement links TRBV5-8 to TRBJ1-1; a possible D gene is TRBD1 (5 bases). The germline V gene has CDR1 SGHTS and CDR2 YDEGEE. The ends were cut back, 0 bases at V and 8 bases at J, with 8 bases in the middle. The CDR3 is made up of 12 amino acids. Using reference TRBV5-8 and TRBJ1-1 for the parts outside the CDR3, the full variable domain is EAGVTQSPTHLIKTRGQQATLRCSPISGHTSVYWYQQALGLGLQFLLWYDEGEERNRGNFPPRFSGRQFPNYSSELNVNALELEDSALYLCASSLGTREAFFGQGTRLTVV.

The CDR3 coding sequence is TGTGCCAGCAGTGGGCAGAACTATGGCTACACCTTC. It translates to CASSGQNYGYTF. This chain uses TRBV12-3 or TRBV12-4 with TRBJ1-2, with D hard to call. V lost 5 bases and J 2 bases, leaving 6 bases between the germline ends. The CDR3 is made up of 12 amino acids.